Below, 9 T cell receptor beta chains from the same sample are listed, as sequenced in a study of T cells in Graves' hyperthyroidism and ophthalmopathy (dated by TCRdb to about 2019). The receptor library was made with multiplex PCR. Sequenced using an Illumina HiSeq 2000. TCR beta CDR3 regions were amplified from RNA transcripts. The TCR CDR3 was subjected to a first round of RT-PCR using the HTBI primer set and the Qiagen OneStep RT-PCR kit. TCRdb reworked the public reads: Q25 trimming with fastp, MiXCR clone assembly, productive beta chains retained. CDR3 protein sequences are deduplicated, and each keeps its most common genes and DNA. For this sample the table gives fewer than 750,000 distinct CDR3 sequences, of which around 13% were detected only once. The ten biggest clones cover under 15% of the sample. The sample comprised blood. All receptors derive from a woman between 50 and 59 years old with Graves' ophthalmopathy.

This clonotype was found many times. This sequence joins TRBV27 and TRBJ2-7, with D tentatively TRBD2 (6 bases). Trimming left V 5 bases short and J 3 bases short, with 11 bases between. Germline V CDR1 and CDR2: MNHEY, SMNVEV (reference sequence). CDR3 length: 13 residues. CDR3 sequence reads: CASSPEGYYEQYF. The CDR3 region has the DNA TGTGCCAGCAGTCCGGAGGGCTACTACGAGCAGTACTTC.

In this sample, this clonotype turned up many times. This CDR3 reads CASSLGAGVLSYEQYF. In DNA form, the CDR3 reads TGTGCCAGCAGCTTGGGGGCGGGAGTCCTCTCCTACGAGCAGTACTTC. The V and J genes are TRBV5-6 and TRBJ2-7; 7 positions agree with TRBD2. CDR1 is SGHDT and CDR2 is YYEEEE in the germline V gene. The J segment lost 0 bases and the V segment lost 0 bases, leaving 6 bases of the junction unmatched. The CDR3 contains 16 residues.

This clonotype was found many times. V is TRBV9 and J is TRBJ2-3; 7 bases map to TRBD2. Trimming at V came to 0 bases and at J to 3 bases, leaving 7 bases not matched to a gene. The CDR3 is 16 residues long. The germline V gene has CDR1 SGDLS and CDR2 YYNGEE. CDR3 in DNA: TGTGCCAGCAGCGTAGGATTGATGGGGGGGACAGATACGCAGTATTTT. It specifies CASSVGLMGGTDTQYF.

About this clonotype itself: At one end the junction does not follow the germline gene, possibly because of a read error. This chain's CDR3 is CSARTGGAVGTGGLFF. The CDR3, as DNA: TGCAGTGCTAGGACAGGGGGCGCGGTGGGGACCGGGGGGCTGTTTTTT. The chain has TRBV20-1 and TRBJ2-2; 10 bases map to TRBD1. CDR1 is DFQATT, CDR2 SNEGSKA, per germline (reference sequence). The CDR3 extends over 16 amino acids.

This chain links TRBV7-8 with TRBJ2-1, with no clear D. V lost 2 bases and J lost 5, with 10 bases in between. This CDR3 region has 14 residues. CDR1 and CDR2 (germline): SGHVS, FQNEAQ. CDR3 loop: CASSLPGWDNEQFF. The CDR3 DNA reads as TGTGCCAGCAGCTTACCAGGATGGGACAATGAGCAGTTCTTC. The full variable domain, with the rest looked up from reference TRBV7-8 and TRBJ2-1, is GAGVSQSPRYKVAKRGQDVALRCDPISGHVSLFWYQQALGQGPEFLTYFQNEAQLDKSGLPSDRFFAERPEGSVSTLKIQRTQQEDSAVYLCASSLPGWDNEQFFGPGTRLTVL.

This clonotype was observed a handful of times. The V gene is TRBV12-3 or TRBV12-4, the J gene TRBJ1-3; TRBD1 might be the D (6 bases). Between the trimmed V and J ends, which lost 4 bases and 4 bases, there was a span of 14 bases. The CDR3 consists of 15 residues. In DNA form, the CDR3 reads TGTGCCAGCAGTTATACGGGGGGCGCCGGAAACACCATATATTTT. Its translation is CASSYTGGAGNTIYF.

V and J are TRBV19 and TRBJ1-6; D is perhaps TRBD1 (6 bases). V was clipped by 3 bases and J by 8 bases, with 11 bases between them. This CDR3 region has 14 residues. Germline loops: CDR1 LNHDA, CDR2 SQIVND (reference sequence). The CDR3 sequence is CASSITGRDSPLHF. CDR3 coding DNA: TGTGCCAGTAGTATCACAGGGAGGGATTCACCCCTCCACTTT. Full variable domain (rest looked up from reference TRBV19 and TRBJ1-6): DGGITQSPKYLFRKEGQNVTLSCEQNLNHDAMYWYRQDPGQGLRLIYYSQIVNDFQKGDIAEGYSVSREKKESFPLTVTSAQKNPTAFYLCASSITGRDSPLHFGNGTRLTVT.

J is TRBJ1-5 and V is TRBV20-1; 7 bases are a match to TRBD1. Germline V gene data show CDR1 as DFQATT and CDR2 as SNEGSKA (reference sequence). The J segment lost 0 bases and the V segment lost 6 bases, leaving 8 bases of the junction unmatched. CDR3 length: 15 amino acids. CDR3 coding DNA: TGCAGTGCCTCCTTGGGGACAGATAGCAATCAGCCCCAGCATTTT. Translating gives CSASLGTDSNQPQHF.

The V call is TRBV4-1, the J call TRBJ2-7; 8 bases line up with TRBD2. This CDR3 has 15 residues. CDR1 is MGHRA and CDR2 is YSYEKL in the germline V gene. V was pared by 0 bases and J by 3 bases, with 4 bases of the junction left unmatched. The CDR3 reads CASSQEPLAGYEQYF. In DNA form, the CDR3 reads TGCGCCAGCAGCCAAGAGCCCCTAGCGGGCTACGAGCAGTACTTC.